Listed below are T cell receptor beta chains from one sample, sequenced in a study of blood T cell repertoires in COVID-19. Libraries were prepared by immunoSEQ multiplex PCR; TCRdb keeps only in-frame clonotypes and omits some of them. The sample shows roughly 87,000 clones, approximately 85% of them seen only once. The specimen was peripheral blood. These receptors were obtained from an elderly woman with COVID-19, enrolled during active disease. The CDR3 runs from the conserved cysteine through the conserved F or W. The order of the fields is V gene, J gene, CDR3 protein.

>TRBV7-2|TRBJ1-5
CASSLVASNQPQHF
>TRBV9|TRBJ1-1
CASSVVAGNTEAFF
>TRBV29-1|TRBJ2-3
CSVETGRPTDTQYF
>TRBV11-3|TRBJ2-3
CASSFSGGALDTQYF
>TRBV7-2|TRBJ2-1
CASTQGGAREQFF
>TRBV14|TRBJ2-7
CASSQGVTAVIYEQYF
>TRBV27|TRBJ2-4
CASSPGGAKNIQYF
>TRBV11-2|TRBJ1-1
CASSPLNRGRLSTEAFF
>TRBV18|TRBJ2-3
CASSTTRSTRLAGSTDTQYF
>TRBV29-1|TRBJ2-6
CSGRTGANVLTF
>TRBV28|TRBJ2-5
CASSSRLAGRETQYF
>TRBV7-9|TRBJ2-7
CASSPRQGAYEQYF
>TRBV10-3|TRBJ2-7
CAISNTGTGDYEQYF
>TRBV12-3/TRBV12-4|TRBJ2-5
CASSFHTETQYF
>TRBV6-2/TRBV6-3|TRBJ2-3
CASSYPGTGDWDTDTQYF
>TRBV30|TRBJ2-1
CAWRLLAGGYNEQFF
>TRBV6-5|TRBJ2-7
CASTSGTGQQYF
>TRBV19|TRBJ2-7
CASTYSPGQGPKEQYF
>TRBV5-1|TRBJ2-7
CASSPTSGFHEQYF
>TRBV3-1/TRBV3-2|TRBJ2-5
CASSLGQSPNQETQYF
>TRBV18|TRBJ2-1
CASSPLAASYNEQFF
>TRBV6-5|TRBJ1-2
CASSPRGGTPYGYTF
>TRBV27|TRBJ1-5
CASSLRAGHSNQPQHF
>TRBV3-1/TRBV3-2|TRBJ2-1
CASNHWASGRALYNEQFF
>TRBV27|TRBJ1-6
CASSHRDGTLHF
>TRBV24-1|TRBJ2-1
CATSDPGLAGGREQFF
>TRBV7-3|TRBJ2-1
CASSLGAGVYNEQFF
>TRBV7-2|TRBJ1-4
CASSLGHQRGEKLFF
>TRBV7-9|TRBJ1-2
CASSFGPSLEGGYTF
>TRBV5-3|TRBJ2-4
CARSRSGGTKNIQYF
>TRBV19|TRBJ2-7
CASSINNRDSTGYEQYF
>TRBV27|TRBJ2-2
CASSSRRLAGHPAGELFF
>TRBV29-1|TRBJ1-2
CSGQGGNGYTF
>TRBV13|TRBJ1-1
CASSLGAGNTEAFF
>TRBV18|TRBJ2-7
CASSPTDSYEQYF
>TRBV30|TRBJ1-1
CAWSHRDRMNTEAFF
>TRBV9|TRBJ2-2
CASSPREGGNTGELFF
>TRBV25-1|TRBJ2-2
CASSELGGGTGELFF
>TRBV19|TRBJ1-5
CASSIGGQVNQPQHF
>TRBV3-1/TRBV3-2|TRBJ2-5
CASSQPRDNQETQYF
>TRBV2|TRBJ2-5
CASSEGWPETQYF
>TRBV29-1|TRBJ2-1
CSVRTGGYHNEQFF
>TRBV18|TRBJ1-1
CASSLTGAQPNTEAFF
>TRBV7-2|TRBJ1-2
CASSSGQGLYGYTF
>TRBV10-3|TRBJ2-3
CAISDPTRSARIDTQYF
>TRBV28|TRBJ1-2
CASSSSGGQGDHYGYTF
>TRBV3-1/TRBV3-2|TRBJ1-5
CASSQERGNQPQHF
>TRBV28|TRBJ2-1
CASVAGGSNEQFF
>TRBV7-3|TRBJ2-1
CASSLTPFGDNEQFF
>TRBV4-3|TRBJ1-2
CASSQGQSRGYGYTF
>TRBV1|TRBJ2-7
CTSRGLADEQYF
>TRBV6-5|TRBJ2-2
CASSFGGSDTGELFF
>TRBV28|TRBJ2-7
CASRQGDYEQYF
>TRBV7-2|TRBJ2-5
CASSPGQGGTQYF
>TRBV10-3|TRBJ1-2
CAISEYREYGYTF
>TRBV10-3|TRBJ2-2
CAISETNKNTGELFF
>TRBV2|TRBJ2-5
CASSVQETQYF
>TRBV18|TRBJ2-5
CASSTEQETQYF
>TRBV10-3|TRBJ1-3
CAISVTDSGNTIYF